The entry below describes one TCR beta chain. Antigen specificity is unknown. Time point: newly diagnosed GD, antithyroid drugs for less than 3 months. There was RNA extracted from PBMCs, and the TCR library was made from it. Germline assignment: CDR1 SGHVS and CDR2 FNYEAQ. The V and J ends lost 11 bases and 0 bases respectively, with 10 bases between them. The length of the CDR3 is 12 residues. The data derive from a study of regulatory T cells in long-lasting Graves disease. Building of the TCR beta libraries involved iRepertoire HTBI primers and Arm-PCR of CDR3 regions. TCRdb redid the calling of the multiplex PCR reads with MiXCR, one entry per CDR3 protein. The data contain about 530,000 distinct CDR3 sequences, about 16% of them singletons. General observations from the study: When disease was persistent, TRBV28, TRBJ1-2 and TRBJ2-5 were the favored segments.

The same data also went into a second study, on T cells in Graves' hyperthyroidism and ophthalmopathy.

This sample comprised peripheral blood mononuclear cells (PBMCs), obtained at new diagnosis, from a patient treated with antithyroid drugs. This sequence was found in a middle-aged woman with Graves disease. The chain uses TRBV7-6 and TRBJ1-1; a possible D gene is TRBD1 (6 bases). CDR3 sequence: CALGQMNTEAFF. The CDR3 nucleotides read TGTGCCCTTGGACAGATGAACACTGAAGCTTTCTTT.